A single sample gave rise to the 24 T cell receptor beta chains below, sequenced in a study of identical twins. TCRdb reanalysed the 5' RACE reads using MiXCR and keeps one entry per CDR3 protein. Altogether some 590,000 distinct CDR3 sequences are present, 9.6% being singletons, with the ten largest covering approximately 3%. The same sample was also used in a study of yellow fever vaccine responses in identical twins.

The sequenced sample consisted of PBMCs. The source of these receptors is a young woman in good health.

This rearrangement joins TRBV20-1 to TRBJ2-1, with D perhaps matching TRBD1 (6 bases). The germline V and J ends were trimmed by 3 bases and 3 bases, with 21 bases remaining between them. The CDR3 is 17 amino acids. Germline CDR1 DFQATT, CDR2 SNEGSKA (reference sequence). CDR3 sequence: CSASGYKPGQSYNEQFF. CDR3 coding DNA: TGCAGTGCTAGTGGTTATAAGCCGGGACAAAGCTACAATGAGCAGTTCTTC.

This clonotype was observed a few times. The chain links TRBV6-2 or TRBV6-3 to TRBJ2-1, with a tentative D call TRBD1 (6 bases). CDR1 is MNHEY and CDR2 is SVGEGT in the germline V gene. The V end was cut by 1 base, the J end by 9 bases, with 28 bases between. The CDR3 extends over 19 amino acids. The CDR3 region has the DNA TGTGCCAGCAGTTACTACCCCCGGGGAAGGGCAGGGGAATACTCTGAGCAGTTCTTC. Protein: CASSYYPRGRAGEYSEQFF.

CDR3: CSALSGGDQETQYF. In DNA form, the CDR3 reads TGCAGTGCTCTTAGCGGGGGGGACCAAGAGACCCAGTACTTC. This chain connects TRBV20-1 to TRBJ2-5, with 11 bases fitting TRBD2. V lost 5 bases and J lost 0; bases outside the gene matches: 2. Germline V gene lookup returns CDR1 DFQATT and CDR2 SNEGSKA (reference sequence). The CDR3 sequence is 14 residues long.

This clonotype was detected a few times. This sequence joins TRBV6-2 or TRBV6-3 and TRBJ2-7, with D unresolved. V lost 0 bases to trimming and J lost 2 bases, with 14 bases between them. This CDR3 comprises 16 residues. Germline CDR1 and CDR2: MNHEY and SVGEGT. CDR3 in DNA: TGTGCCAGCAGTTACTCGAAATCCTACCCCGCCTACGAGCAGTACTTC. As protein: CASSYSKSYPAYEQYF.

The J gene is TRBJ2-5, the V gene TRBV20-1; D perhaps matches TRBD1 (5 bases). The CDR3 extends over 13 amino acids. Germline V gives CDR1 DFQATT, CDR2 SNEGSKA (reference sequence). V dropped 3 bases and J dropped 7 bases, with 15 bases sitting between them. This CDR3 reads CSASLVGRSTQYF. The CDR3, as DNA: TGCAGTGCTAGTCTGGTGGGGCGATCGACCCAGTACTTC.

This clonotype was recorded a few times. V gene TRBV4-3 combines with J gene TRBJ2-7; D possibly corresponds to TRBD1 (5 bases). With 4 bases removed from V and 3 bases from J, the gap between germline ends came to 28 bases. Germline V gene sequence: CDR1 LGHNA, CDR2 YSLEER. This CDR3 has 19 residues. DNA of the CDR3: TGCGCCAGCAGCCGAAAGGGTCAGGGTCCCGAAAGCCCCCACTACGAGCAGTACTTC. Protein sequence: CASSRKGQGPESPHYEQYF.

V usage is TRBV5-4 and J usage is TRBJ2-7; D unclear. Trimming stripped 0 bases from V and 2 bases from J, with 9 bases between. From germline, CDR1 is SGHNT and CDR2 YYREEE (reference sequence). The CDR3 extends over 14 amino acids. CDR3: CASSLASYPYEQYF. CDR3 bases: TGTGCCAGCAGCTTGGCCAGTTACCCCTACGAGCAGTACTTC.

This clonotype has more than one count but fewer than ten. V usage is TRBV7-2 and J usage is TRBJ1-5; 9 nucleotides agree with TRBD1. CDR3 length: 15 amino acids. Germline V lookup: CDR1 SGHTA, CDR2 FQGNSA. The V gene end was trimmed by 5 bases and the J gene end by 2 bases; junction bases not matched to a gene: 4. The CDR3 loop reads CASSKRTGGNQPQHF. The CDR3 nucleotides are TGTGCCAGCAGCAAGAGGACAGGGGGCAATCAGCCCCAGCATTTT.

In this sample, this clonotype turned up a few times. The gene calls are TRBV28 and TRBJ2-2, with D hard to call. V was cut by 6 bases and J by 2 bases, with 10 bases left in between. The CDR3 loop spans 14 amino acids. CDR1 and CDR2 from the germline V gene are MDHEN and SYDVKM. The DNA for the CDR3 is TGTGCCAGCAGGGGTTCGGCAAACACCGGGGAGCTGTTTTTT. Its translation: CASRGSANTGELFF.

This clonotype was counted only a few times. The chain recombines TRBV15 with TRBJ2-3; D is unresolved. The germline CDR1 and CDR2 sequences are LNHNV and YYDKDF (reference sequence). V gave up 5 bases and J gave up 1 base, with 13 bases separating them. This CDR3 spans 15 amino acids. This chain's CDR3 is CATSPEPLGTDTQYF. CDR3 coding DNA: TGTGCCACCAGCCCGGAGCCCTTGGGCACAGATACGCAGTATTTT. The full variable domain, with the rest looked up from reference TRBV15 and TRBJ2-3, is DAMVIQNPRYQVTQFGKPVTLSCSQTLNHNVMYWYQQKSSQAPKLLFHYYDKDFNNEADTPDNFQSRRPNTSFCFLDIRSPGLGDTAMYLCATSPEPLGTDTQYFGPGTRLTVL.

In its sample, this clonotype was seen many times. The CDR3 region is CASSQEVWVWETQYF. For the CDR3, the DNA is TGTGCCAGCAGCCAAGAGGTCTGGGTGTGGGAGACCCAGTACTTC. The chain links TRBV4-2 to TRBJ2-5, with D hard to call. The germline CDR1 and CDR2 sequences are LGHNA and YNFKEQ. The CDR3 totals 15 residues. V gave up 0 bases and J gave up 5 bases, with 13 bases separating them.

This clonotype came up a few times. This rearrangement joins TRBV7-9 to TRBJ1-3; no firm D call. V was shortened by 7 bases and J by 4 bases, with 5 bases between the two germline ends. This CDR3 spans 11 amino acids. The germline V gene has CDR1 SEHNR and CDR2 FQNEAQ (reference sequence). The CDR3 here is CASTKGNTIYF. DNA for the CDR3: TGTGCCAGCACGAAGGGAAACACCATATATTTT.

On this clonotype: This may come from a read error, since a much larger clone is one base off. V is TRBV3-1 and J is TRBJ2-7; D not resolved. Germline lookup yields CDR1 LGHDT and CDR2 YNNKEL (reference sequence). The V and J ends lost 2 bases and 0 bases respectively, with 2 bases between them. This CDR3 is 12 amino acids long. CDR3 protein: CASSQYSYEQYF. CDR3 DNA: TGTGCCAGCAGCCAATACTCCTACGAGCAGTACTTC.

The chain employs TRBV2 and TRBJ2-7; perhaps TRBD2 as D (6 bases). With 2 bases removed from V and 1 base from J, the gap between germline ends came to 24 bases. The CDR3 consists of 19 residues. Germline-derived CDR1 and CDR2 are SNHLY and FYNNEI. The CDR3 DNA sequence: TGTGCCAGCAGTGAATCTTGGGAGCAAGGAGGGGTCGGATCCTACGAGCAGTACTTC. Its translation: CASSESWEQGGVGSYEQYF.

This clonotype has more than one count but fewer than ten. The rearrangement uses TRBV7-8 and TRBJ2-7; 10 bases map to TRBD1. The CDR3 runs 15 residues. The trim removed 1 base at V and 2 bases at J, leaving 2 bases unmatched. CDR1 is SGHVS, CDR2 FQNEAQ, per germline. This CDR3 is CASSLVTGGTYEQYF. DNA for the CDR3: TGTGCCAGCAGCTTAGTGACAGGGGGCACCTACGAGCAGTACTTC. Looking up the rest from reference TRBV7-8 and TRBJ2-7 gives the full variable domain: GAGVSQSPRYKVAKRGQDVALRCDPISGHVSLFWYQQALGQGPEFLTYFQNEAQLDKSGLPSDRFFAERPEGSVSTLKIQRTQQEDSAVYLCASSLVTGGTYEQYFGPGTRLTVT.

The chain has TRBV10-3 and TRBJ2-2; D unresolved. The CDR3 spans 14 residues. The germline V gene encodes CDR1 ENHRY and CDR2 SYGVKD. Trimming left V 3 bases short and J 7 bases short, with 12 bases between. CDR3 DNA: TGTGCCATCAGTGATCGTATAGGAAGCGGGGAGCTGTTTTTT. Amino acids: CAISDRIGSGELFF.

This clonotype was counted at least ten times. The rearrangement uses TRBV12-3 or TRBV12-4 and TRBJ1-1; D not certain. V lost 2 bases, J lost 0 bases, and 13 bases lay in between. CDR3 length equals 16 residues. The CDR3 coding sequence is TGTGCCAGCAGTTTATGGCCGACTATAATGAACACTGAAGCTTTCTTT. Residues: CASSLWPTIMNTEAFF.

At least ten counts were recorded for this clonotype. V usage is TRBV12-3 or TRBV12-4 and J usage is TRBJ2-7, with TRBD1 matching over 10 bases. V trimming: 5 bases; J trimming: 4 bases; junction bases outside the gene matches: 8. This CDR3 spans 15 amino acids. The CDR3 DNA follows: TGTGCCAGCAGTGGACCGGGACAGGGGACGTACGAGCAGTACTTC. Translating it yields CASSGPGQGTYEQYF.

The chain links TRBV14 to TRBJ2-3; unclear D gene. The CDR3 loop spans 17 amino acids. V lost 0 bases to trimming and J lost 11 bases, with 24 bases between them. Germline loops: CDR1 SGHDN, CDR2 FVKESK. The CDR3 sequence: CASSQDYDVAGIPMQYF. Written as DNA, the CDR3 is TGTGCCAGCAGCCAAGATTATGATGTTGCCGGAATACCCATGCAGTATTTT. The full variable domain, completed using reference TRBV14 and TRBJ2-3, is EAGVTQFPSHSVIEKGQTVTLRCDPISGHDNLYWYRRVMGKEIKFLLHFVKESKQDESGMPNNRFLAERTGGTYSTLKVQPAELEDSGVYFCASSQDYDVAGIPMQYFGPGTRLTVL.

This clonotype has a handful of counts. V and J are TRBV7-2 and TRBJ2-1; 9 bases agree with TRBD2. The CDR3 runs 14 residues. After removal of 6 bases from V and 8 bases from J, the junction contained 8 bases not matched to a gene. Germline CDR1 SGHTA, CDR2 FQGNSA. The CDR3 sequence: CASRRAGGSYEQFF. CDR3 nucleotide sequence: TGTGCCAGCAGAAGAGCGGGGGGCAGCTATGAGCAGTTCTTC.

This clonotype showed up just a few times. CDR3 residues: CASSVRSRGSPLHF. The CDR3, as DNA: TGTGCCAGCAGCGTACGGTCGAGGGGTTCACCCCTCCACTTT. The V call is TRBV9, the J call TRBJ1-6; the D gene is possibly TRBD1 (5 bases). V gave up 1 base and J gave up 9 bases, with 11 bases separating them. The CDR3 covers 14 residues. Germline CDR1 is SGDLS and CDR2 is YYNGEE.

To note about this clonotype: A much larger clone is a single base away; this may be a read error. The rearrangement joins TRBV24-1 to TRBJ2-1; TRBD2 matches 8 bases. CDR1 KGHDR and CDR2 SFDVKD come from the germline V gene. CDR3 size: 14 residues. The CDR3 region is CATAAGGPYNEQLF. The CDR3 DNA sequence: TGTGCCACCGCTGCGGGAGGTCCCTACAATGAGCAGCTCTTC.

This clonotype was seen repeatedly, ten times or more. The chain combines TRBV7-8 with TRBJ2-1, with D perhaps TRBD1 (5 bases). Germline CDR1 reads SGHVS; CDR2 reads FQNEAQ. The CDR3 totals 13 residues. V gave up 3 bases and J gave up 6 bases, with 9 bases separating them. CDR3 DNA sequence: TGTGCCAGCAGCTTGGGGCTAAGCAATGAGCAGTTCTTC. Translation: CASSLGLSNEQFF.

This clonotype was recorded a few times. This rearrangement joins TRBV11-2 to TRBJ2-7; TRBD1 agrees at 7 bases. There are 16 residues in the CDR3. From germline, CDR1 is SGHAT and CDR2 FQNNGV. V gave up 5 bases and J gave up 3 bases; unmatched junction bases: 13. The CDR3 DNA reads TGTGCCAGCAGCCAACCGGGACAGCGTAGAAACTACGAGCAGTACTTC. Its translation is CASSQPGQRRNYEQYF.